This T cell receptor (beta chain) was sequenced for a study of T cell responses to AZD1222 COVID-19 vaccine (dated by TCRdb to 2020 to 2022). Looking at the study overall: TCR sequencing was performed for more than 230 trial participants, of whom about 200 were given two doses of AZD1222 and around 25 were given two doses of MenACWY control vaccine. Enrollment into the trials was organized by age into subgroups of 18-55, 56-69 and 70-plus years, and those subgroups contained about 150, 27 and 61 TCR-sequenced participants, respectively. The paper as a whole reports these results and caveats: Conclusions about previously exposed vaccinees were limited because only six or seven AZD1222 recipients were SARS-CoV-2 seropositive at baseline. After two AZD1222 doses, spike-specific TCR breadth and depth were significantly higher than at day 0 and than in MenACWY recipients. Reportedly, almost half of the unique spike-specific TCRs recognized epitopes lying outside the regions that are mutated in the B.1.351 and B.1.1.7 variants. Because no samples from the day 14 peak response were available, repertoires could be characterized only after the peak T cell response. Vaccine-associated CD4 TCRs spanned the whole spike protein, with dominant responses in regions 160-218 and 743-854. Participants were mostly white British and included more females than males, and it was suggested by the authors that clonal diversity may have been underestimated. The 56-69-year group was small, and its depth increase did not reach significance, likely because of low power.

In regard to this clone: Its target antigen remains unknown. The record has no base qualities; no much larger clone is one base away.

The CDR3 regions of human TCRbeta chains were analyzed by immunosequencing. Regarding the original processing steps: TCRs in the repertoires were matched against a reference library of SARS-CoV-2-specific TCRs that had been generated with the MIRA antigen-specificity platform. Breadth was defined as the fraction of unique TCRs that were SARS-CoV-2-associated. Depth was defined as the fraction of total T cells that were SARS-CoV-2-associated. Using the MIRA data, each spike-specific TCR was mapped to the spike region that the TCR reacts to and placed in a CD4 or CD8 class. Log10-transformed breadth and depth values were compared by one-way ANOVA with Sidak's multiple comparisons tests. The table comes from immuneACCESS by way of TCRdb, which keeps in-frame sequences with V and J called. Part of the clones is missing from these tables; in studies checked, under half for an unresolved V gene and the rest for unknown reasons. That table is the source of V, J and clone size, and D and trimming were worked out from the DNA. A total of about 83,000 clones appear in this sample, approximately 87% of them only once. Roughly 4.8% of the sample belongs to the ten largest clones.

The sample's time point label, in plain terms: baseline before first vaccination. Reading the label with the study, this specimen's treatment or condition is: meningococcal conjugate vaccine given as trial control. Vaccinee samples came from UK trials COV001 and COV002, including a single-blind randomized controlled phase 2/3 trial of AZD1222 (ChAdOx1 nCoV-19) in healthy adults. Trial participant PBMC samples were collected at day 0 and day 28 after the second dose for TCRbeta chain sequencing. The receptor comes from an adult in good health. The starting material was peripheral blood, obtained on day 0 of MenACWY control vaccination.

The sequence in DNA is TGTGCCAGCAGTAGTGGAGCCAAAAACATTCAGTACTTC. The translation is CASSSGAKNIQYF. The chain links TRBV27 with TRBJ2-4, with no D gene named confidently. Cut back by 5 bases and 0 bases, the V and J ends lie 5 bases apart. The CDR3 numbers 13 residues from cysteine through phenylalanine. Only CDR3 DNA is held: 39 bases, read in frame from base 1. Via the germline V gene (reference sequence), CDR1 is MNHEY and CDR2 SMNVEV.